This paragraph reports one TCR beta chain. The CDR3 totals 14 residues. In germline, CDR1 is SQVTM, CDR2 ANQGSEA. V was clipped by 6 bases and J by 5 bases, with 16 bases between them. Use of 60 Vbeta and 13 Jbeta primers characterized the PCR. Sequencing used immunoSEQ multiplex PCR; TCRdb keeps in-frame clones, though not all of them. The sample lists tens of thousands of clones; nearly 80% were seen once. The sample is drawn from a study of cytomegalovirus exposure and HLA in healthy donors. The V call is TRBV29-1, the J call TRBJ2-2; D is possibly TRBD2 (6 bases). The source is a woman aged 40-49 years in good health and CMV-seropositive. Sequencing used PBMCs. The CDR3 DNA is TGCAGCGTACTAGGGGAAGGGAGGACCGGGGAGCTGTTTTTT. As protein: CSVLGEGRTGELFF.